The 29 T cell receptor beta chains below come from one sample, sequenced in a study of blood T cells in healthy people across ages. A J-beta primer mix and a sample-barcoded 5' primer were used in a second PCR of about 7 to 11 cycles. In TCRdb, the 5' RACE reads were re-called with MiXCR into one record per CDR3 protein. Among some 900,000 distinct CDR3 sequences listed, 48% were seen once. The sequenced material came from blood. Source of these receptors: a man aged 25-40 years in good health.

Worth noting for this clonotype: A read error is likely, as this CDR3 ends without the conserved phenylalanine or tryptophan. V gene TRBV5-6 combines with J gene TRBJ1-2; D gene unclear. The CDR3 covers 12 residues. Germline V gene sequence: CDR1 SGHDT, CDR2 YYEEEE. Trimming left V 0 bases short and J 5 bases short, with 5 bases between. The CDR3 spells CASSLETYGYTI. CDR3 DNA: TGTGCCAGCAGCTTGGAGACATATGGCTACACCATC.

Concerning this clonotype itself: A much bigger clone sits one base away, suggesting this may be a read error. This chain links TRBV6-1 with TRBJ1-2; 7 bases fit TRBD1. This CDR3 comprises 13 residues. With 8 bases clipped from V and 4 bases from J, the junction kept 7 bases outside the gene matches. Per germline, CDR1 MNHNS and CDR2 SASEGT. DNA of the CDR3: TGTGCCAGCGGGTCTCCAGGGGGCTATGGCTACACCTTC. It encodes CASGSPGGYGYTF.

CDR3 coding DNA: TGTGCCAGCAGCTTAGCCGGAGGGCGTATCTACAATGAGCAGTTCTTC. Translated, it gives CASSLAGGRIYNEQFF. The chain carries TRBV11-2 and TRBJ2-1, with D maybe TRBD2 (6 bases). CDR1 is SGHAT, CDR2 FQNNGV, per germline. The CDR3 contains 16 residues. Trimming removed 1 base at V and 3 bases at J, with 13 bases between.

The chain carries TRBV20-1 and TRBJ1-1, with unresolved D. V was pared by 6 bases and J by 1 base, with 6 bases between. The CDR3 is 11 amino acids. The germline V gene has CDR1 DFQATT and CDR2 SNEGSKA (reference sequence). The CDR3 DNA sequence: TGCAGTGCACCCGGGAACACTGAAGCTTTCTTT. This translates into CSAPGNTEAFF.

The chain employs TRBV4-3 and TRBJ2-1, with 13 bases lining up with TRBD2. Germline CDR1 is LGHNA and CDR2 is YSLEER. V trimming: 2 bases; J trimming: 7 bases; junction bases outside the gene matches: 5. The CDR3 totals 16 residues. The CDR3 DNA follows: TGCGCCAGCAGCCAAAGACTAGCGGGGGGATTTAATGAGCAGTTCTTC. Amino acids: CASSQRLAGGFNEQFF.

At least ten counts were recorded for this clonotype. The chain joins TRBV3-1 to TRBJ2-1; TRBD2 might be the D (7 bases). This CDR3 is built from 15 residues. The V gene's germline CDR1 is LGHDT and CDR2 YNNKEL (reference sequence). V lost 3 bases, J lost 5 bases, and 14 bases lay in between. In DNA form, the CDR3 reads TGTGCCAGCAGCCACCGAGGAGGGGGGGACAATGAGCAGTTCTTC. Translated, it gives CASSHRGGGDNEQFF.

The chain combines TRBV10-3 with TRBJ2-7; D is perhaps TRBD1 or TRBD2 (5 bases each). Germline CDR1 ENHRY, CDR2 SYGVKD. Trimming took off 4 bases at V and 2 bases at J, with 12 bases between the two ends. This CDR3 region has 14 residues. The DNA for the CDR3 is TGTGCCATCAGTGTAGGGCTGGGGGCCTACGAGCAGTACTTC. Translation: CAISVGLGAYEQYF.

The chain couples TRBV3-1 to TRBJ2-5; 8 bases fit TRBD2. Looked up from germline, CDR1 is LGHDT and CDR2 is YNNKEL (reference sequence). The junction had 4 bases not matched to a gene; V was cut back by 1 base and J by 6 bases. CDR3 size: 14 residues. CDR3: CASSQGLARQTQYF. DNA of the CDR3: TGTGCCAGCAGCCAAGGACTAGCGCGTCAGACCCAGTACTTC.

V is TRBV7-2 and J is TRBJ1-1; D ambiguous. This CDR3 has 13 amino acids. The germline V and J ends were trimmed by 0 bases and 6 bases, with 8 bases remaining between them. Germline values: CDR1 SGHTA, CDR2 FQGNSA. The chain's CDR3 is CASSLAVGAEAFF. CDR3 bases: TGTGCCAGCAGCTTAGCGGTGGGAGCTGAAGCTTTCTTT.

This clonotype has just a few counts. The rearrangement links TRBV6-1 to TRBJ2-3; a weak D match, TRBD2 (6 bases). The germline gives CDR1 MNHNS, CDR2 SASEGT. V lost 8 bases and J lost 5, with 8 bases in between. CDR3 length: 11 residues. CDR3 sequence reads: CASRRVDTQYF. The DNA for the CDR3 is TGTGCCAGCCGGAGGGTAGATACGCAGTATTTT.

This rearrangement joins TRBV29-1 to TRBJ2-1, with D perhaps TRBD1 (5 bases). Deletions cut 7 bases from V and 6 bases from J, with 10 bases between. The V gene's germline CDR1 is SQVTM and CDR2 ANQGSEA. This CDR3 region has 11 residues. The CDR3 sequence is CSGPRANEQFF. The DNA of the CDR3 is TGCAGCGGCCCCAGGGCCAATGAGCAGTTCTTC.

The rearrangement uses TRBV11-2 and TRBJ1-2; the D gene is possibly TRBD1 (6 bases). The germline gives CDR1 SGHAT, CDR2 FQNNGV. CDR3 size: 13 residues. The ends were cut back, 5 bases at V and 8 bases at J, with 15 bases in the middle. The CDR3 bases are TGTGCCAGCAGCCTAGCAACAGGGATCGGCTACACCTTC. The encoded protein is CASSLATGIGYTF.

This rearrangement joins TRBV7-3 to TRBJ2-1; 7 nucleotides line up with TRBD2. The CDR3 has 16 residues. Looked up from germline, CDR1 is SGHTA and CDR2 is FQGTGA. V lost 1 base, J lost 1 base, and 4 bases stayed unmatched. CDR3 in amino acids: CASSLKGRGSYNEQFF. In DNA form, the CDR3 reads TGTGCCAGCAGCTTAAAAGGGCGGGGGTCCTACAATGAGCAGTTCTTC.

This clonotype was seen only a few times. The chain links TRBV20-1 to TRBJ1-5; D uncertain. This CDR3 is built from 15 residues. Between the trimmed V and J ends, which lost 5 bases and 0 bases, there was a span of 14 bases. Germline CDR1 is DFQATT and CDR2 is SNEGSKA (reference sequence). CDR3 loop: CSAFRDNYSNQPQHF. The CDR3 bases are TGCAGTGCTTTCCGGGATAATTATAGCAATCAGCCCCAGCATTTT.

This clonotype was recorded at least ten times. The chain uses TRBV2 and TRBJ2-7; D not resolved. Germline V gene data show CDR1 as SNHLY and CDR2 as FYNNEI. Trimming stripped 6 bases from V and 3 bases from J, with 12 bases between. The CDR3 is 13 amino acids. The DNA of the CDR3 is TGTGCCAGCAGCGCTCTGCCCGGCTACGAGCAGTACTTC. This sequence encodes CASSALPGYEQYF.

The rearrangement uses TRBV20-1 and TRBJ2-1; the match to TRBD1 covers 9 bases. The CDR3 is 15 amino acids. Germline CDR1 DFQATT, CDR2 SNEGSKA (reference sequence). With 1 base clipped from V and 6 bases from J, the junction kept 7 bases outside the gene matches. This chain's CDR3 is CSARVGTGRANEQFF. The CDR3 DNA sequence: TGCAGTGCTAGAGTCGGGACAGGGAGGGCCAATGAGCAGTTCTTC.

This clonotype showed up just once. V is TRBV6-2 or TRBV6-3 and J is TRBJ1-2; D remains ambiguous. The germline V gene encodes CDR1 MNHEY and CDR2 SVGEGT. The CDR3 extends over 13 amino acids. V dropped 0 bases and J dropped 5 bases, with 7 bases sitting between them. The CDR3 region is CASSYSVLYGYTF. As DNA, the CDR3 is TGTGCCAGCAGTTACTCCGTCTTATATGGCTACACCTTC.

This clonotype was observed a few times. The gene calls are TRBV28 and TRBJ2-3, with 16 positions matching TRBD2. In germline, CDR1 is MDHEN, CDR2 SYDVKM. CDR3 length equals 18 residues. Unmatched junction bases numbered 8, after V lost 3 bases and J lost 5 bases. The CDR3 coding sequence is TGTGCCAGCAGTTTCCCGGGACTAGCGGGGGGGCAAAAAGATACGCAGTATTTT. This encodes CASSFPGLAGGQKDTQYF.

V gene TRBV4-1 combines with J gene TRBJ1-5; D is uncertain. Germline V lookup: CDR1 MGHRA, CDR2 YSYEKL. Trimming pared 0 bases from V and 4 bases from J, leaving 7 bases between. The CDR3 is made up of 14 amino acids. The CDR3 nucleotides read TGCGCCAGCAGCCAAGATGACGGTAATCAGCCCCAGCATTTT. Protein: CASSQDDGNQPQHF.

The chain carries TRBV6-2 or TRBV6-3 and TRBJ1-5; D call uncertain. The germline CDR1 and CDR2 sequences are MNHEY and SVGEGT. V was trimmed by 4 bases and J by 1 base, leaving 11 bases between them. This CDR3 is 15 amino acids long. Written as DNA, the CDR3 is TGTGCCAGCAGTTCCACCTCGGCCAGCAATCAGCCCCAGCATTTT. This encodes CASSSTSASNQPQHF.

A few counts support this clonotype. The genes are TRBV20-1 and TRBJ2-1, with TRBD2 identical over 7 bases. Trimming cost V 1 base and J 5 bases; bases outside gene matches: 8. The CDR3 is 15 residues long. The germline CDR1 and CDR2 sequences are DFQATT and SNEGSKA (reference sequence). The CDR3 here is CSARALADSHNEQFF. The DNA of the CDR3 is TGCAGTGCTAGAGCCCTAGCGGATAGCCACAATGAGCAGTTCTTC.

The rearrangement joins TRBV10-3 to TRBJ2-3; 8 nucleotides align to TRBD2. V was pared by 7 bases and J by 5 bases, with 17 bases of the junction left unmatched. The germline CDR1 and CDR2 sequences are ENHRY and SYGVKD. The CDR3 is 17 amino acids. CDR3 in DNA: TGTGCCATCAAACATACCGCCGGGACTAGTAGGGGAGATACGCAGTATTTT. Its translation is CAIKHTAGTSRGDTQYF.

The chain combines TRBV7-3 with TRBJ1-6; tentatively, D is TRBD1 (5 bases). The V gene's germline CDR1 is SGHTA and CDR2 FQGTGA. V was clipped by 2 bases and J by 6 bases, with 11 bases between them. The CDR3 runs to 15 residues. In nucleotides, the CDR3 is TGTGCCAGCAGCTTAGAGGGACCGCGTAATTCACCCCTCCACTTT. Amino acids: CASSLEGPRNSPLHF.

This clonotype has a handful of counts. This rearrangement joins TRBV28 to TRBJ1-2, with 9 bases matching TRBD1. CDR1 and CDR2 from the germline V gene are MDHEN and SYDVKM. The CDR3 is made up of 15 amino acids. J was trimmed by 4 bases and V by 5 bases; bases with no gene match: 8. CDR3 sequence reads: CASSPGQQGAYGYTF. CDR3 coding DNA: TGTGCCAGCAGTCCGGGCCAACAGGGGGCCTATGGCTACACCTTC.

The rearrangement joins TRBV20-1 to TRBJ1-2; D might be TRBD1 (5 bases). The CDR3 loop spans 11 amino acids. V lost 6 bases to trimming and J lost 4 bases, with 9 bases between them. The V gene's germline CDR1 is DFQATT and CDR2 SNEGSKA (reference sequence). Written as DNA, the CDR3 is TGCAGTGCCGCCGGGACCTATGGCTACACCTTC. It is translated as CSAAGTYGYTF.

The chain recombines TRBV4-2 with TRBJ2-5, with 8 bases matching TRBD2. V lost 0 bases to trimming and J lost 0 bases; unmatched junction nucleotides: 3. The CDR3 runs 16 residues. Germline V gives CDR1 LGHNA, CDR2 YNFKEQ. CDR3 nucleotides: TGTGCCAGCAGCCAAGAACAGCGGGGGCACCAAGAGACCCAGTACTTC. This translates into CASSQEQRGHQETQYF.

In this sample, this clonotype turned up a few times. This rearrangement joins TRBV9 to TRBJ2-7, with D possibly TRBD2 on 6 matching bases. Deletions cut 3 bases from V and 5 bases from J, with 9 bases between. The CDR3 runs to 12 residues. CDR1 is SGDLS and CDR2 is YYNGEE in the germline V gene. CDR3 DNA: TGTGCCAGCAGCGACGGGGGACACGAGCAGTACTTC. It codes for CASSDGGHEQYF.

A few counts support this clonotype. V usage is TRBV15 and J usage is TRBJ2-7; D is perhaps TRBD2 (5 bases). Germline V lookup: CDR1 LNHNV, CDR2 YYDKDF (reference sequence). This CDR3 has 14 residues. With 0 bases removed from V and 5 bases from J, the gap between germline ends came to 11 bases. As DNA, the CDR3 is TGTGCCACCAGCAGAGAGCTAGCACGGAACGAGCAGTACTTC. Amino acids: CATSRELARNEQYF. Based on the CDR3 plus reference TRBV15 and TRBJ2-7, the full variable domain is DAMVIQNPRYQVTQFGKPVTLSCSQTLNHNVMYWYQQKSSQAPKLLFHYYDKDFNNEADTPDNFQSRRPNTSFCFLDIRSPGLGDTAMYLCATSRELARNEQYFGPGTRLTVT.

The V call is TRBV12-3 or TRBV12-4, the J call TRBJ1-2; perhaps TRBD1 as D (6 bases). CDR3 length equals 16 residues. V was trimmed by 5 bases and J by 4 bases, leaving 20 bases between them. The CDR3 bases are TGTGCCAGCAGTCGCCTCGACAGGCTTGGAGTCTATGGCTACACCTTC. Translated: CASSRLDRLGVYGYTF.